The next 17 T cell receptor beta chains were all read from a single sample in a study of shared clonotypes between healthy human individuals. The method was immunoSEQ multiplex PCR; TCRdb's version includes in-frame clones alone and lacks a portion of them. The sample lists about 2.4 million clones, roughly 93% occurring once. Sequenced: naive CD4+ T cells from PBMCs. Subset specified: CD45RA+ positively selected. The receptors come from a man in his late teens or twenties in good health. Some clones in this sample may be carry-over from other donors' samples.

This chain joins TRBV6-1 and TRBJ2-7; D unclear. CDR1 MNHNS and CDR2 SASEGT come from the germline V gene. The CDR3 contains 15 residues. The ends were cut back, 1 base at V and 2 bases at J, with 12 bases in the middle. CDR3 in DNA: TGTGCCAGCAGTGAAGTTCACCAGGTTCCCTACGAGCAGTACTTC. This encodes CASSEVHQVPYEQYF.

The rearrangement joins TRBV4-1 to TRBJ2-1; D is unresolved. Trimming left V 3 bases short and J 6 bases short, with 12 bases between. CDR1 is MGHRA and CDR2 is YSYEKL in the germline V gene. The CDR3 covers 14 residues. The CDR3 region is CASSQFARANEQFF. CDR3 in DNA: TGCGCCAGCAGCCAGTTTGCTAGAGCCAATGAGCAGTTCTTC.

V usage is TRBV30 and J usage is TRBJ2-3; weak D call: TRBD1 (6 bases). This CDR3 spans 13 amino acids. The germline gives CDR1 GTSNPN, CDR2 SVGIG (reference sequence). The germline V and J ends were trimmed by 8 bases and 4 bases, with 16 bases remaining between them. The CDR3 sequence: CALRGRGADTQYF. The CDR3 DNA is TGTGCCCTCCGAGGCAGGGGCGCAGATACGCAGTATTTT.

The chain uses TRBV4-1 and TRBJ2-5; the match to TRBD2 covers 8 bases. Germline CDR1 is MGHRA and CDR2 is YSYEKL. The V gene end was trimmed by 1 base and the J gene end by 2 bases; junction bases not matched to a gene: 6. CDR3 length equals 16 residues. CDR3 bases: TGCGCCAGCAGCCAAGGTAATAGCGGGACACAAGAGACCCAGTACTTC. As protein: CASSQGNSGTQETQYF.

About this clone: Other DNA variants within this sample encode the same CDR3. The chain carries TRBV2 and TRBJ2-3; no clear D. The CDR3 is made up of 11 amino acids. Germline lookup yields CDR1 SNHLY and CDR2 FYNNEI. Trimming pared 4 bases from V and 6 bases from J, leaving 5 bases between. The CDR3 protein is CASSGADTQYF. The CDR3 DNA reads TGTGCCAGCAGTGGTGCGGATACGCAGTATTTT.

This clone was observed a single time. The rearrangement joins TRBV18 to TRBJ2-7; D not certain. This CDR3 region has 15 residues. Germline V gene data show CDR1 as KGHSH and CDR2 as LQKENI. V gave up 4 bases and J gave up 1 base, with 14 bases separating them. The CDR3 is CASSQDGSLSYEQYF. The DNA of the CDR3 is TGTGCCAGCTCACAAGACGGATCCCTTTCCTACGAGCAGTACTTC.

This chain joins TRBV28 and TRBJ2-7, with 14 bases aligning to TRBD2. The CDR3 is 16 amino acids. Germline assignment: CDR1 MDHEN and CDR2 SYDVKM. The V gene end was trimmed by 6 bases and the J gene end by 1 base; junction bases not matched to a gene: 5. The CDR3 reads CASRTSGRGTSYEQYF. DNA of the CDR3: TGTGCCAGCAGGACTAGCGGGAGGGGGACGTCCTACGAGCAGTACTTC. Using reference TRBV28 and TRBJ2-7 for the parts outside the CDR3, the full variable domain is DVKVTQSSRYLVKRTGEKVFLECVQDMDHENMFWYRQDPGLGLRLIYFSYDVKMKEKGDIPEGYSVSREKKERFSLILESASTNQTSMYLCASRTSGRGTSYEQYFGPGTRLTVT.

CDR3 in amino acids: CASSFDRVTMDYTF. The CDR3 nucleotides are TGTGCCAGCAGCTTCGACAGAGTAACTATGGACTACACCTTC. V and J are TRBV7-2 and TRBJ1-2, with D possibly TRBD1 on 5 matching bases. The CDR3 is made up of 14 amino acids. V lost 3 bases to trimming and J lost 10 bases, with 18 bases between them. Germline CDR1 and CDR2: SGHTA and FQGNSA.

V is TRBV2 and J is TRBJ2-7; 7 positions match TRBD1. V lost 5 bases, J lost 1 base, and 8 bases stayed unmatched. Looked up from germline, CDR1 is SNHLY and CDR2 is FYNNEI. CDR3 length equals 15 residues. As DNA, the CDR3 is TGTGCCAGCAGTCCCCGACCGACAGGGTCCTACGAGCAGTACTTC. This translates into CASSPRPTGSYEQYF.

The chain is built from TRBV5-1 and TRBJ1-4; D remains ambiguous. The CDR3 is made up of 13 amino acids. V shed 5 bases and J shed 7 bases, with 12 bases lying between them. Germline CDR1 reads SGHRS; CDR2 reads YFSETQ. CDR3 DNA: TGCGCCAGCAGACAAACGTCGGGTGAAAAACTGTTTTTT. Protein sequence: CASRQTSGEKLFF.

This chain uses TRBV28 with TRBJ1-1; 7 bases map to TRBD1. The V gene's germline CDR1 is MDHEN and CDR2 SYDVKM. This CDR3 has 15 residues. J gave up 1 base and V 5 bases, and 7 bases lay outside the gene matches. The CDR3 loop is CASSIRTGANTEAFF. CDR3 in DNA: TGTGCCAGCAGTATTCGGACAGGAGCGAACACTGAAGCTTTCTTT.

The table lists this clone with a few counts. The chain uses TRBV6-6 and TRBJ1-2; D gene unclear. Germline CDR1 MNHNY, CDR2 SVGAGI (reference sequence). V was cut by 9 bases and J by 1 base, with 15 bases left in between. The CDR3 is 14 residues long. The CDR3 reads CASMENRFNYGYTF. In nucleotides, the CDR3 is TGTGCCAGTATGGAGAACCGCTTTAACTATGGCTACACCTTC.

The chain recombines TRBV19 with TRBJ1-1; the match to TRBD1 covers 12 bases. CDR3 length: 17 residues. V shed 6 bases, J shed 1 base, and the junction held 9 bases outside the gene matches. In germline, CDR1 is LNHDA, CDR2 SQIVND (reference sequence). CDR3 sequence (DNA): TGTGCCAGTAGACCGGGACAGGGGGCCTCTAAGAACACTGAAGCTTTCTTT. This codes for CASRPGQGASKNTEAFF.

This rearrangement joins TRBV19 to TRBJ1-3; tentative D call: TRBD1 (5 bases). CDR3 length: 17 amino acids. Trimming took off 6 bases at V and 0 bases at J, with 18 bases between the two ends. Germline CDR1 and CDR2: LNHDA and SQIVND (reference sequence). CDR3 sequence (DNA): TGTGCCAGTAGGGGGACGTTCCCCAAAAGCTCTGGAAACACCATATATTTT. Residues: CASRGTFPKSSGNTIYF.

This clone was seen only once. This chain connects TRBV5-8 to TRBJ1-1; the D is unclear. This CDR3 spans 14 amino acids. V shed 5 bases and J shed 0 bases, with 11 bases lying between them. The germline V gene encodes CDR1 SGHTS and CDR2 YDEGEE. The chain's CDR3 is CASRVRGLNTEAFF. CDR3 bases: TGTGCCAGCAGGGTTCGGGGTCTGAACACTGAAGCTTTCTTT. Variable domain in full (rest from reference TRBV5-8 and TRBJ1-1): EAGVTQSPTHLIKTRGQQATLRCSPISGHTSVYWYQQALGLGLQFLLWYDEGEERNRGNFPPRFSGRQFPNYSSELNVNALELEDSALYLCASRVRGLNTEAFFGQGTRLTVV.

A single count supports this clone. The V gene is TRBV11-2, the J gene TRBJ2-5, with no clear D. The germline CDR1 and CDR2 sequences are SGHAT and FQNNGV. With 5 bases removed from V and 5 bases from J, the gap between germline ends came to 12 bases. The CDR3 spans 13 residues. CDR3 coding DNA: TGTGCCAGCAGCCTGTTCGATCAGGAGACCCAGTACTTC. Translating it yields CASSLFDQETQYF.

The chain has TRBV7-9 and TRBJ1-2; D not resolved. V lost 11 bases and J lost 2, with 21 bases in between. Germline CDR1 reads SEHNR; CDR2 reads FQNEAQ (reference sequence). The CDR3 is made up of 15 amino acids. The CDR3 DNA reads TGTGCCGCCAACGCGGCGAGTTCCTCGAACTATGGCTACACCTTC. This sequence encodes CAANAASSSNYGYTF.